This T cell receptor (beta chain) was captured in a study of cytomegalovirus exposure and HLA in healthy donors. To note about this clone: Its antigen is currently unknown.

All donors participated as healthy donors of bone marrow. Points from the study as a whole: Highly shared variants forming one cluster were likely a sequencing artifact.

The germline V gene has CDR1 SGHAT and CDR2 FQNNGV. The CDR3 contains 12 residues. PCR used 60 Vbeta primers and 13 Jbeta primers. TCRdb's copy holds only in-frame clones and misses some; the assay was immunoSEQ multiplex PCR. This table holds approximately 170,000 clones, around 86% found once. This receptor was identified in a male donor in good health and CMV-seronegative. The source material was PBMCs. This chain joins TRBV11-2 and TRBJ2-5, with D maybe TRBD1 (5 bases). The DNA end is a closer match to TRBJ2-7, so the J assignment may be wrong. This chain's CDR3 is CASSSHRYEQYF. CDR3 DNA sequence: TGTGCCAGCAGCTCCCACAGGTACGAGCAGTACTTC.